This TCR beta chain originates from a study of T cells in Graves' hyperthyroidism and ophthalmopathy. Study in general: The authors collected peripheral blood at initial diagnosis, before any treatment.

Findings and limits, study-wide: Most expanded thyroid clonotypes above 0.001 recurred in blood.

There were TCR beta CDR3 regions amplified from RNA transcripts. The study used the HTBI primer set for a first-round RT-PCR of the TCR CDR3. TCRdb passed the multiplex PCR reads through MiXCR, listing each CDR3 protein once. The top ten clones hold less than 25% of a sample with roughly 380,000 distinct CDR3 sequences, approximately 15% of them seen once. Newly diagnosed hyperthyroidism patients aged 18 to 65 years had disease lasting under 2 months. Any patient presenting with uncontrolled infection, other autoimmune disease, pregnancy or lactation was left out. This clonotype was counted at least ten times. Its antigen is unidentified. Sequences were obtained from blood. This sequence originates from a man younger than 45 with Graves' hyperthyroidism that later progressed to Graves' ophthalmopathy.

In nucleotides, the CDR3 is TGTGCCAGCAGCCCGTCGGGACTCATCGGCGCAGATACGCAGTATTTT. It specifies CASSPSGLIGADTQYF. The rearrangement links TRBV6-1 to TRBJ2-3; the D gene is possibly TRBD2 (6 bases). V dropped 6 bases and J dropped 4 bases, with 20 bases sitting between them. Germline CDR1 and CDR2: MNHNS and SASEGT. The CDR3 sequence is 16 residues long.